This TCR beta chain was captured by sequencing in a study of T cell responses to AZD1222 COVID-19 vaccine. CDR1 is SGHKS, CDR2 YYEKEE, per germline (reference sequence). The ends lost 2 bases at V and 5 bases at J; junction bases unmatched: 7. The CDR3 has 15 amino acids. Measured with immunoSEQ multiplex PCR; TCRdb has only the in-frame clones, and not every one. Here the sample spans around 100,000 clones, about 82% being singletons. The gene calls are TRBV5-5 and TRBJ2-7, with 10 bases that match TRBD1. This sequence originates from an adult in good health. The sequencing used peripheral blood, collected on day 0 of AZD1222 vaccination. This chain's CDR3 is CASSFSDRGLNEQYF. In DNA form, the CDR3 reads TGTGCCAGCAGCTTTTCTGACAGGGGGCTTAACGAGCAGTACTTC.